This TCR beta chain was sequenced for a study of response to subunit inactivated influenza vaccine. This clonotype came up a few times. TCRdb recomputed calls from the RT-PCR reads with MiXCR, one row per CDR3 protein. The sample records about 700,000 distinct CDR3 sequences, less than 20% being singletons. V was shortened by 0 bases and J by 2 bases, with 14 bases between the two germline ends. The CDR3 is 17 residues long. In germline, CDR1 is LGHNA, CDR2 YSLEER. This TCR came from a man aged 50 to 60 who received an inactivated influenza vaccine. The chain uses TRBV4-3 and TRBJ2-1; a weak D match, TRBD2 (6 bases). Sequences were derived from PBMCs from blood, sampled less than 13 days after vaccination. The CDR3 reads CASSQDRGSSAYNEQFF. The CDR3, as DNA: TGCGCCAGCAGCCAAGATCGGGGTTCTAGCGCCTACAATGAGCAGTTCTTC.